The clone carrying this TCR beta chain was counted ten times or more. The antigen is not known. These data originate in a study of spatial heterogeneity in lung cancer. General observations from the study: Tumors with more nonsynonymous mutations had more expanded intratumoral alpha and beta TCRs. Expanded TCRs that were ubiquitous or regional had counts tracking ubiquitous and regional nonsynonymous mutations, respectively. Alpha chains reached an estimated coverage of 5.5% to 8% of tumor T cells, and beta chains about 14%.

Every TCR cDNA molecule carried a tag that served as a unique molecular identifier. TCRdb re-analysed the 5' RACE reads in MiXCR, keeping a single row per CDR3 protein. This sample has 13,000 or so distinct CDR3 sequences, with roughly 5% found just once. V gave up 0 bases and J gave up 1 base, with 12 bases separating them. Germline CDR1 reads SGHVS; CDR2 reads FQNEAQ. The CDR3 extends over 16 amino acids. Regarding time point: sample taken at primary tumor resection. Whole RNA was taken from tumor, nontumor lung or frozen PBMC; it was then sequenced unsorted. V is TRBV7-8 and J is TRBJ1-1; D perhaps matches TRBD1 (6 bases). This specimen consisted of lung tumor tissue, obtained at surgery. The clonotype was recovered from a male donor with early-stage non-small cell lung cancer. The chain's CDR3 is CASSLAGGARNTEAFF. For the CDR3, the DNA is TGTGCCAGCAGCTTAGCGGGGGGGGCGAGGAACACTGAAGCTTTCTTT.